Listed below are T cell receptor gamma chains from one sample, sequenced in a study of intestinal T cells in coeliac disease. TCRdb ran CATT on the multiplex PCR reads. The data hold about 860 gamma-chain clones, with roughly 46% observed a single time. Sequences were obtained from a duodenal biopsy. The receptor set was obtained from a human donor with celiac disease. The CDR3 runs from the conserved cysteine through the conserved F or W. Clone sizes are given selectively: once, few, many, or a class where the clone is expanded.

j_call | v_call | cdr3_length | clone_size | cdr3_aa | cdr3_nt
TRGJP2 | TRGV2 | 13 | NA | CATWEMCIVIKTF | TGTGCCACCTGGGAGATGTGTATAGTGATCAAGACGTTT
TRGJ1/TRGJ2 | TRGV8 | 14 | NA | CATLDWFGYYKKLF | TGTGCCACTTTGGATTGGTTTGGGTATTATAAGAAACTCTTT
TRGJ1/TRGJ2 | TRGV3 | 13 | NA | CATWDIVPPRKLF | TGTGCCACCTGGGACATCGTTCCACCTCGGAAACTCTTT
TRGJP1 | TRGV10 | 13 | few | CAAVNTTGWFKIF | TGTGCTGCGGTGAATACCACTGGTTGGTTCAAGATATTT
TRGJP1 | TRGV3 | 18 | NA | CATWDRNELWTTGWFKIF | TGTGCCACCTGGGACAGGAATGAATTATGGACCACTGGTTGGTTCAAGATATTT
TRGJ1/TRGJ2 | TRGV10 | 14 | large | CAAWDPRLGYKKLF | TGTGCTGCGTGGGATCCCCGACTAGGCTATAAGAAACTCTTT
TRGJ1/TRGJ2 | TRGV5 | 13 | NA | CATWGVGYYKKLF | TGTGCCACCTGGGGGGTGGGTTATTATAAGAAACTCTTT
TRGJ1/TRGJ2 | TRGV3 | 12 | large | CATWARWYKKLF | TGTGCCACCTGGGCCCGATGGTATAAGAAACTCTTT
TRGJP1 | TRGV10 | 17 | NA | CAAWDLIQPFFGWFKIF | TGTGCTGCGTGGGATCTAATCCAACCTTTTTTTGGTTGGTTCAAGATATTT
TRGJP2 | TRGV2 | 14 | NA | CATGTVCSDWIKTF | TGTGCCACTGGGACGGTTTGTAGTGATTGGATCAAGACGTTT
TRGJP2 | TRGV9 | 16 | NA | CALWEVHGVVYWIKTF | TGTGCCTTGTGGGAGGTGCATGGAGTAGTGTATTGGATCAAGACGTTT
TRGJ1/TRGJ2 | TRGV3 | 12 | once | CATWPLRIRKLF | TGTGCCACCTGGCCTCTGAGGATAAGAAAACTCTTT
TRGJP1 | TRGV10 | 16 | NA | CAAWDLSNLFGWFKIF | TGTGCTGCGTGGGATCTATCCAACCTTTTTGGTTGGTTCAAGATATTT
TRGJ1/TRGJ2 | TRGV5 | 13 | NA | CATWTSSRGKKLF | TGTGCCACCTGGACATCCTCGCGTGGGAAGAAACTCTTT
TRGJ1/TRGJ2 | TRGV8 | 15 | large | CATWDIAPHYYKKLF | TGTGCCACCTGGGATATTGCCCCCCATTATTATAAGAAACTCTTT
TRGJ1/TRGJ2 | TRGV8 | 13 | NA | CARDISNYYKKLF | TGTGCCCGCGACATCTCGAATTATTATAAGAAACTCTTT
TRGJP2 | TRGV2 | 17 | once | CATWDGPVDSSDWIKTF | TGTGCCACCTGGGACGGGCCAGTTGATAGTAGTGATTGGATCAAGACGTTT
TRGJP2 | TRGV8 | 13 | NA | CATCRGSDWIKTF | TGTGCCACCTGTAGGGGGAGTGATTGGATCAAGACGTTT
TRGJ1/TRGJ2 | TRGV10 | 11 | NA | CAAWDDSPKLF | TGTGCTGCGTGGGATGACTCCCCTAAACTCTTT
TRGJ1/TRGJ2 | TRGV2 | 14 | large | CATWDGPGYYKKLF | TGTGCCACCTGGGACGGGCCTGGGTATTATAAGAAACTCTTT
TRGJ1/TRGJ2 | TRGV10 | 13 | NA | CAALGLYYYKKLF | TGTGCTGCGTTGGGATTATATTATTATAAGAAACTCTTT
TRGJP2 | TRGV2 | 17 | NA | CATWDGPVIVSDWIKTF | TGTGCCACCTGGGACGGGCCAGTGATAGTGAGTGATTGGATCAAGACGTTT
TRGJ1/TRGJ2 | TRGV3 | 10 | NA | CATWTVWKLF | TGTGCCACCTGGACGGTATGGAAACTCTTT
TRGJ1/TRGJ2 | TRGV4 | 13 | large | CATWDGPNYKKLF | TGTGCCACCTGGGATGGGCCGAATTATAAGAAACTCTTT
TRGJP2 | TRGV11 | 15 | few | CACWIERSVLVIKTF | TGTGCCTGCTGGATTGAACGTAGTGTATTGGTAATCAAGACGTTT
TRGJP1 | TRGV11 | 15 | NA | CACSCRISAGWFKIF | TGTGCCTGTTCGTGTCGGATATCCGCTGGTTGGTTCAAGATATTT
TRGJ1/TRGJ2 | TRGV2 | 16 | NA | CATWDGPRVFIIKKLF | TGTGCCACCTGGGACGGGCCACGGGTATTTATTATAAAGAAACTCTTT
TRGJ1/TRGJ2 | TRGV9 | 16 | few | CALWESRPALWQWKVF | NA
TRGJ1/TRGJ2 | TRGV10 | 11 | NA | CAARCGGKKLF | TGTGCTGCGCGGTGTGGGGGGAAGAAACTCTTT
TRGJ1/TRGJ2 | TRGV8 | 12 | NA | CATWTLDPKKLF | TGTGCCACCTGGACCCTGGATCCTAAGAAACTCTTT
TRGJP1 | TRGV10 | 16 | few | CAAWDLRDTTGWFKIF | TGTGCTGCGTGGGATTTGAGGGATACCACTGGTTGGTTCAAGATATTT
TRGJP2 | TRGV3 | 14 | large | CATWGYSSDWIKTF | TGTGCCACCTGGGGTTATAGTAGTGATTGGATCAAGACGTTT
TRGJ1/TRGJ2 | TRGV2 | 12 | large | CATWDGYYKKLF | TGTGCCACCTGGGACGGTTATTATAAGAAACTCTTT
TRGJ1/TRGJ2 | TRGV3 | 13 | NA | CATGTRGYYKKLF | TGTGCCACCGGGACAAGAGGCTATTATAAGAAACTCTTT
TRGJP2 | TRGV9 | 16 | once | CALWEVHGVSDWIKTF | TGTGCCTTGTGGGAGGTGCATGGAGTAAGTGATTGGATCAAGACGTTT
TRGJP1 | TRGV10 | 14 | once | CAALGLYPCWFKIF | TGTGCTGCGTTGGGATTATATCCCTGTTGGTTCAAGATATTT
TRGJP2 | TRGV2 | 15 | large | CATWDGLSSDWIKTF | TGTGCCACCTGGGACGGCCTTAGTAGTGATTGGATCAAGACGTTT
TRGJP1 | TRGV10 | 11 | NA | CACVGRRFKIF | TGTGCTTGCGTGGGGAGGCGGTTCAAGATATTT
TRGJ1/TRGJ2 | TRGV5 | 12 | large | CATWDRRGRKLF | TGTGCCACCTGGGACAGGCGAGGAAGGAAACTCTTT
TRGJP2 | TRGV4 | 18 | NA | CATPGRGVYSGSDWIKTF | TGTGCCACCCCTGGGCGTGGGGTATATAGTGGTAGTGATTGGATCAAGACGTTT
TRGJP1 | TRGV10 | 16 | NA | CAAWDLTNLFGWFKIF | TGTGCTGCGTGGGATCTAACCAACCTTTTTGGTTGGTTCAAGATATTT
TRGJP1 | TRGV10 | 13 | NA | CAAWDVQRVFKIF | TGTGCTGCGTGGGATGTCCAGAGAGTGTTCAAGATATTT
TRGJP1 | TRGV8 | 13 | few | CAPGIFSGWFKIF | TGTGCACCTGGGATTTTTTCTGGTTGGTTCAAGATATTT
TRGJ1/TRGJ2 | TRGV10 | 13 | NA | CAAWDTLGYKKLF | TGTGCTGCGTGGGATACGTTGGGCTATAAGAAACTCTTT
TRGJP1 | TRGV10 | 12 | NA | CAALGSGWFKIF | TGCGCTGCGTTGGGATCTGGTTGGTTCAAGATATTT
TRGJ1/TRGJ2 | TRGV4 | 14 | large | CATWDRGDYYKKLF | TGTGCCACCTGGGACAGGGGAGATTATTATAAGAAACTCTTT
TRGJ1/TRGJ2 | TRGV3 | 14 | NA | CATWDRPRGYKKLF | TGTGCCACCTGGGACAGGCCTAGGGGCTATAAGAAACTCTTT
TRGJ1/TRGJ2 | TRGV10 | 12 | few | CAAWILYYKKLF | TGTGCTGCGTGGATTCTTTATTATAAGAAACTCTTT
TRGJ1/TRGJ2 | TRGV2 | 13 | NA | CATWDGPRISELF | TGTGCCACCTGGGACGGGCCGAGGATTTCAGAACTCTTT
TRGJP1 | TRGV10 | 18 | NA | CAAWDWRIQIPTGWFKIF | TGTGCTGCGTGGGATTGGCGCATTCAAATACCAACTGGTTGGTTCAAGATATTT
TRGJP1 | TRGV10 | 13 | large | CAAWDTTGWFKIF | TGTGCTGCGTGGGATACCACTGGTTGGTTCAAGATATTT
TRGJP2 | TRGV11 | 15 | NA | CACWIERSRIGIKTF | TGTGCCTGCTGGATTGAACGTAGTCGTATTGGAATCAAGACGTTT
TRGJP2 | TRGV4 | 17 | few | CATWVLKGDSSDWIKTF | TGTGCCACCTGGGTCCTAAAGGGGGATAGTAGTGATTGGATCAAGACGTTT